The source of this TCR beta chain is a study of CD8+CD57+ T cells in acquired aplastic anemia. V gave up 1 base and J gave up 5 bases; unmatched junction bases: 7. The CDR3 is made up of 16 amino acids. The germline V gene has CDR1 MGHRA and CDR2 YSYEKL. This clonotype was recorded at least ten times. Using genomic DNA as the template, TCR beta VDJ and CDR3 profiling was carried out. TCRdb redid the calling of the reads with MiXCR, one entry per CDR3 protein. The sample carries roughly 200,000 distinct CDR3 sequences, around 60% recorded once. The rearrangement links TRBV4-1 to TRBJ2-3, with 9 bases lining up with TRBD1. The TCR originated in a human donor in good health. The sequencing sample was made of sorted CD4+, CD8+, or CD8+CD57+ T cells (not recorded which) from PBMCs. Here the CDR3 reads CASSQGQGGMGDTQYF. The CDR3 bases are TGCGCCAGCAGCCAAGGACAGGGGGGAATGGGAGATACGCAGTATTTT.